The present T cell receptor beta chain was sequenced within a study of radiotherapy plus CTLA-4 blockade in lung cancer. Data came from immunoSEQ multiplex PCR; TCRdb stores just in-frame clones and leaves some out. The table records about 45,000 clones, roughly four fifths of them present only once. The V end lost 5 bases, the J end lost 4 bases, and 24 bases lay between the germline ends. The germline gives CDR1 SGHRS, CDR2 YFSETQ. CDR3 size: 17 residues. Material: peripheral blood, obtained from a patient treated with radiotherapy plus ipilimumab. The source is a human donor with non-small cell lung cancer who had a complete response to radiotherapy plus ipilimumab. The gene calls are TRBV5-1 and TRBJ1-2, with D perhaps matching TRBD1 (6 bases). CDR3 DNA sequence: TGCGCCAGCAGTGGCGGTCTGAGGACAGATCTGAGCTATGGCTACACCTTC. Protein sequence: CASSGGLRTDLSYGYTF.